The sequence of this TCR beta chain was determined in a study of response to subunit inactivated influenza vaccine. Study-wide findings and caveats: Authors suggested that a seasonal influenza vaccination recruits few new T cells each time.

In this sample, this clonotype turned up a few times. The antigen remains unidentified. Looked up from germline, CDR1 is SGHTA and CDR2 is FQGNSA. This CDR3 has 14 residues. Deletions cut 4 bases from V and 4 bases from J, with 13 bases between. TCRdb re-called the RT-PCR reads through MiXCR, storing one row per CDR3 protein. The data show about 310,000 distinct CDR3 sequences, approximately 20% seen once. The source is a man aged 45 to 75 who received an inactivated influenza vaccine. This chain connects TRBV7-2 to TRBJ1-2, with D unclear. Sequencing used PBMCs from blood, obtained approximately 20 months after vaccination. The CDR3 sequence is CASSSAAGRYGYTF. DNA for the CDR3: TGTGCCAGCAGCTCTGCGGCTGGCCGCTATGGCTACACCTTC.